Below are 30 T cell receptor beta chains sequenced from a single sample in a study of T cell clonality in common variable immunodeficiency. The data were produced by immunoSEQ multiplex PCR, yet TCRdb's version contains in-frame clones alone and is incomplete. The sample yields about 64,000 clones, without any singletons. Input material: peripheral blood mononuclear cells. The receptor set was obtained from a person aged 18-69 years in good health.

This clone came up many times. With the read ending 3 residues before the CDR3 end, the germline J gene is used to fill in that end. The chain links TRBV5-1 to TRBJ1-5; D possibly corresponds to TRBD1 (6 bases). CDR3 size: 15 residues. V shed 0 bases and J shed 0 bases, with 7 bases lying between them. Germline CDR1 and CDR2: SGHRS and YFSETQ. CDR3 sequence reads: CASSLEGDSNQPQHF. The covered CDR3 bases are TGCGCCAGCAGCTTGGAGGGGGATAGCAATCAGCCC.

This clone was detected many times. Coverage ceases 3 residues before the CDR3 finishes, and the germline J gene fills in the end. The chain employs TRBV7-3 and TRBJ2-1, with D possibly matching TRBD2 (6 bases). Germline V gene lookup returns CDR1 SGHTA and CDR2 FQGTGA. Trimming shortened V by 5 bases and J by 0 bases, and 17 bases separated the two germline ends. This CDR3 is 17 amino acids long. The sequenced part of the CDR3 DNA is TGTGCCAGCAGCCCCCGGGGGACGGAGAGCTCCTACAATGAG. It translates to CASSPRGTESSYNE. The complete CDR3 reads CASSPRGTESSYNEQFF.

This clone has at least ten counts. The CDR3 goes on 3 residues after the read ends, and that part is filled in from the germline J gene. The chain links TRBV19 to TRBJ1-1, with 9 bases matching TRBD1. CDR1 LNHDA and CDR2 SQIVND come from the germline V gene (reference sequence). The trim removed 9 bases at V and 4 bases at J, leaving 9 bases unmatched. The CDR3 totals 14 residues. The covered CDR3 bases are TGTGCCAGCCGGCAAACAGGGGGCGTCACTGAA. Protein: CASRQTGGVTE. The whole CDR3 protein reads CASRQTGGVTEAFF.

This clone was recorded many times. CDR3 bases read: TGTGCCAGCAGTTTCACACAGGGACGCGAGACC. Translated: CASSFTQGRET. In full, the CDR3 is CASSFTQGRETQYF. This chain uses TRBV28 with TRBJ2-5; D may be TRBD1 (6 bases). The sequenced fragment ends 3 residues before the CDR3 boundary, so the rest is inferred from the germline J gene. There are 14 residues in the CDR3. CDR1 is MDHEN and CDR2 is SYDVKM in the germline V gene. Trimming left V 3 bases short and J 5 bases short, with 13 bases between.

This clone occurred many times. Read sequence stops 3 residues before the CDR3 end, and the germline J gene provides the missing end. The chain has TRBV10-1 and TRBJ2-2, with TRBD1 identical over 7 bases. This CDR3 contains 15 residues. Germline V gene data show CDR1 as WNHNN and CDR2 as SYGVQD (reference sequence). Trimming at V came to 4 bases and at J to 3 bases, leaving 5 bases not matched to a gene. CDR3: CASSATGSDTGELFF. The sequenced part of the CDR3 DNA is TGCGCCAGCAGTGCGACAGGGAGCGACACCGGGGAG.

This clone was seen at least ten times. CDR3 region: CASSHTPGIYNSPLHF. The covered CDR3 bases are TGTGCCAGCAGCCATACCCCGGGGATCTATAATTCACCC. This sequence joins TRBV4-2 and TRBJ1-6; D is unresolved. Read sequence stops 3 residues before the CDR3 end, and the germline J gene provides the missing end. Germline V CDR1 and CDR2: LGHNA, YNFKEQ. Trimming removed 3 bases from V and 3 bases from J, with 12 bases in between. The CDR3 spans 16 residues.

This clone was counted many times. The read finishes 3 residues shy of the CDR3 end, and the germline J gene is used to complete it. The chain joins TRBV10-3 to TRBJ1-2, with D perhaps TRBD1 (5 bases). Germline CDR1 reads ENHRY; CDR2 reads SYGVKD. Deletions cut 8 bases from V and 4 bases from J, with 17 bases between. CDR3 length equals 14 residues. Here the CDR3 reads CAIGGAGGGYGYTF. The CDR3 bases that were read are TGTGCCATCGGGGGAGCCGGGGGAGGCTATGGC.

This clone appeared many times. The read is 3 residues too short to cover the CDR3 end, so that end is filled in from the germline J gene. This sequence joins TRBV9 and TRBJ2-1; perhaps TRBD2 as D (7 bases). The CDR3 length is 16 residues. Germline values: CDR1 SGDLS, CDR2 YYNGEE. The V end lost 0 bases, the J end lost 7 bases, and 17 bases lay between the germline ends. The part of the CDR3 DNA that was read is TGTGCCAGCAGCGTAGCTGGGGGGGGGCCGTTAAATGAG. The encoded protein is CASSVAGGGPLNE. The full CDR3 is CASSVAGGGPLNEQFF.

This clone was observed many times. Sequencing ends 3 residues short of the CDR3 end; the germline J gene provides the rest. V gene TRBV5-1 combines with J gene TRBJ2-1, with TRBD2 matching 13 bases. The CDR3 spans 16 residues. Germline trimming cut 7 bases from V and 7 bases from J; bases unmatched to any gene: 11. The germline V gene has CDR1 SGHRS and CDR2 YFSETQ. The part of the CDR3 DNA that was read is TGCGCCAGCCACGACCCCAAGACTAGCGGGGGGAATGAG. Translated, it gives CASHDPKTSGGNE. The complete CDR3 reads CASHDPKTSGGNEQFF.

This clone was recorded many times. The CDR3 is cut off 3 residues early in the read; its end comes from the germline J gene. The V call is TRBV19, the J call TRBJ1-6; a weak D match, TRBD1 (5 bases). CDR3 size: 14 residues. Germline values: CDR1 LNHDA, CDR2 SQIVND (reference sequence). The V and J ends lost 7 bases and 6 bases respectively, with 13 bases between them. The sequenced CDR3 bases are TGTGCCAGTAAGGGGCAGGGTTTTAATTCACCC. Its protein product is CASKGQGFNSP. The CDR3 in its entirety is CASKGQGFNSPLHF.

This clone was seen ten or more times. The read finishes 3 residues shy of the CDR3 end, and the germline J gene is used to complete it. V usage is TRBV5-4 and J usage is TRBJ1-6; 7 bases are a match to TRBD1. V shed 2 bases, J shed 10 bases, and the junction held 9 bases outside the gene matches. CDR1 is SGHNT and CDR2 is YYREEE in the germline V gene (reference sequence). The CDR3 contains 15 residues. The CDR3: CASSLTGEWGSPLHF. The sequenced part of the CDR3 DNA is TGTGCCAGCAGCTTAACAGGGGAGTGGGGCTCACCC. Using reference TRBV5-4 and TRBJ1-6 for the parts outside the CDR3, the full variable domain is ETGVTQSPTHLIKTRGQQVTLRCSSQSGHNTVSWYQQALGQGPQFIFQYYREEENGRGNFPPRFSGLQFPNYSSELNVNALELDDSALYLCASSLTGEWGSPLHFGNGTRLTVT.

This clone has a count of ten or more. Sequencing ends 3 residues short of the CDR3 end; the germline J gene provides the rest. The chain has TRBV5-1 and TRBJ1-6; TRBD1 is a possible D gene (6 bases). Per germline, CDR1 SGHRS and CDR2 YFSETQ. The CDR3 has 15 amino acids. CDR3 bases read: TGCGCCAGCACCCCGGACGGACAGCCCCAGCGAACC. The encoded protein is CASTPDGQPQRT. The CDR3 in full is CASTPDGQPQRTLHF.

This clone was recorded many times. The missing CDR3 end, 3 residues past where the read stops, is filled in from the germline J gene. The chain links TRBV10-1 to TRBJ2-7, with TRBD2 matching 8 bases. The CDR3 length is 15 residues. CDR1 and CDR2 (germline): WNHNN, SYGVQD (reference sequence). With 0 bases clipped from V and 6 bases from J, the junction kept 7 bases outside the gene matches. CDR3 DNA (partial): TGCGCCAGCAGTGAGTCTCCAGCGGGAGATGTCGAG. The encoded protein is CASSESPAGDVE. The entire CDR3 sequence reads CASSESPAGDVEQYF.

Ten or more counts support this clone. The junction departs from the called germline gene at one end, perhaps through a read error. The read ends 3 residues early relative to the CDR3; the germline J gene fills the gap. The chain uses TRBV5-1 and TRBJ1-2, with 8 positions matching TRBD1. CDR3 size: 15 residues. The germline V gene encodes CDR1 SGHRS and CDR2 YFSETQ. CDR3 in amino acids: CASSLVLTGDYGYTF. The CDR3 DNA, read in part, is TGCGCCAGCAGCTTGGTATTGACAGGGGACTACGGC.

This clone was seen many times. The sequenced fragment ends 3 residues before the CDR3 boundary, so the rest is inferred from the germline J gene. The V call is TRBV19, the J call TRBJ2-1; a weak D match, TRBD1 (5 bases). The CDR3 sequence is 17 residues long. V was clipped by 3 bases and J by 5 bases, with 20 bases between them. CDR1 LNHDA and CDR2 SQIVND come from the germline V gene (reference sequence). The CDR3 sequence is CASSIEDKKVWNNEQFF. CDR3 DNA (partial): TGTGCCAGTAGTATCGAGGACAAAAAGGTTTGGAACAATGAG.

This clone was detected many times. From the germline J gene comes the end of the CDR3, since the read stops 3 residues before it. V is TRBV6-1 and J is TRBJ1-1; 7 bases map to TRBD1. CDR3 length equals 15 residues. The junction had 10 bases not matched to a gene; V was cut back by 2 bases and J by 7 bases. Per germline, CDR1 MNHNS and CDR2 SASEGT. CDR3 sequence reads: CASSEWGRGRIEAFF. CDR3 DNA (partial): TGTGCCAGCAGTGAATGGGGGAGGGGGCGGATTGAA.

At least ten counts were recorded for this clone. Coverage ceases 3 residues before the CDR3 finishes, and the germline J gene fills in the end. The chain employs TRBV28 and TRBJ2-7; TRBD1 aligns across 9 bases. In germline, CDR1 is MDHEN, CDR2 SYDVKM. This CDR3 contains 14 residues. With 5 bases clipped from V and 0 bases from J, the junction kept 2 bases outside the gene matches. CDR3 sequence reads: CASSGTGSSYEQYF. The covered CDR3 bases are TGTGCCAGCAGTGGGACAGGGAGCTCCTACGAG.

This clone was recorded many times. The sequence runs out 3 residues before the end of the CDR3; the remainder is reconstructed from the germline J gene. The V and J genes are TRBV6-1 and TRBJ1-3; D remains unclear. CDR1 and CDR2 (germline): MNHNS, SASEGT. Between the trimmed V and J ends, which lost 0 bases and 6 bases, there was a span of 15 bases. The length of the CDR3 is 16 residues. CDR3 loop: CASSEALVNTENTIYF. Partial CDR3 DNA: TGTGCCAGCAGTGAAGCGCTTGTGAACACCGAAAACACC.

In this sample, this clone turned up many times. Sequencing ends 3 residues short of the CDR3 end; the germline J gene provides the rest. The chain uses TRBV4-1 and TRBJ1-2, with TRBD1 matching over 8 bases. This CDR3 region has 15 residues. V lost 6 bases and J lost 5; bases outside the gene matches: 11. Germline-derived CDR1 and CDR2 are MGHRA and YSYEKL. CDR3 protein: CASRPRVQGAYGYTF. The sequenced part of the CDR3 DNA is TGCGCCAGCAGACCAAGGGTCCAGGGGGCATATGGC.

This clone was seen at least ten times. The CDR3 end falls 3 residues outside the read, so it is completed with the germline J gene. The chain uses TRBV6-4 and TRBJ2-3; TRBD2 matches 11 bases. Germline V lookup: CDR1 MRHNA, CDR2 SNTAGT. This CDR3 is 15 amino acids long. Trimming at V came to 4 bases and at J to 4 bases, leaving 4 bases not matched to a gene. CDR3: CASSVTSGSADTQYF. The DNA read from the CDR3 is TGTGCCAGCAGTGTAACTAGCGGGAGTGCAGATACG.

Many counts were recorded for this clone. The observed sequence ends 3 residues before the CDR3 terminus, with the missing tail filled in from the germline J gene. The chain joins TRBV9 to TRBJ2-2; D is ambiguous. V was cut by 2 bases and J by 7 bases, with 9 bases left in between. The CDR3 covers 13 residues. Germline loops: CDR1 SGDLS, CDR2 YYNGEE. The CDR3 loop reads CASSVSAVGELFF. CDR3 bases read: TGTGCCAGCAGCGTTAGTGCTGTCGGGGAG.

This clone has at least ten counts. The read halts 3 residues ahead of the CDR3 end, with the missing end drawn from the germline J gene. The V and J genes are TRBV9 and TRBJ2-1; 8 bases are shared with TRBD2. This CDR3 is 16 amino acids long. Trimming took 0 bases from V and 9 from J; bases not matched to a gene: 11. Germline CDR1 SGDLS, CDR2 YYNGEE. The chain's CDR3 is CASSVASSGSQSEQFF. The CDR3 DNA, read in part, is TGTGCCAGCAGCGTAGCTTCGAGCGGGAGTCAGTCTGAG.

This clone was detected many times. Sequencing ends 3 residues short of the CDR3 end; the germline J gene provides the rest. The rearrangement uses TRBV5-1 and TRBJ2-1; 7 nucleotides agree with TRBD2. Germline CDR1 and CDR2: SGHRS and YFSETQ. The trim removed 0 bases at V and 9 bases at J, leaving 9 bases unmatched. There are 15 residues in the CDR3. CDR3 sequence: CASSLAREGASEQFF. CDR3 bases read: TGCGCCAGCAGCTTGGCCAGGGAGGGCGCAAGTGAG.

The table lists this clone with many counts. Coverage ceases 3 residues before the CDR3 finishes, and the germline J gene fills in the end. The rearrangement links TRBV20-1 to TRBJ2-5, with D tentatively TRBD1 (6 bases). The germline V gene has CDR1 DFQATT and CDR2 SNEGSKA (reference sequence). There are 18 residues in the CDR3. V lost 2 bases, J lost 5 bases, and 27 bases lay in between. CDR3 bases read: TGCAGTGCTAGAATGGTGGGGCCGCCTCTTACTCAGGGGGAGACC. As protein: CSARMVGPPLTQGET. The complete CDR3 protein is CSARMVGPPLTQGETQYF.

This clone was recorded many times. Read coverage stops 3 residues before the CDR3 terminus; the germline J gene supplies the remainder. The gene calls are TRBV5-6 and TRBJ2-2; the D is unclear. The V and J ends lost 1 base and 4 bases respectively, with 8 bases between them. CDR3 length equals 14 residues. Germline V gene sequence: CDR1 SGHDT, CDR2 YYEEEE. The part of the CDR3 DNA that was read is TGTGCCAGCAGCTTGCTCTCGGGCACCGGGGAG. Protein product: CASSLLSGTGE. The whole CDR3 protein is CASSLLSGTGELFF. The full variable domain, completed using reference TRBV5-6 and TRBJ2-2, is DAGVTQSPTHLIKTRGQQVTLRCSPKSGHDTVSWYQQALGQGPQFIFQYYEEEERQRGNFPDRFSGHQFPNYSSELNVNALLLGDSALYLCASSLLSGTGELFFGEGSRLTVL.

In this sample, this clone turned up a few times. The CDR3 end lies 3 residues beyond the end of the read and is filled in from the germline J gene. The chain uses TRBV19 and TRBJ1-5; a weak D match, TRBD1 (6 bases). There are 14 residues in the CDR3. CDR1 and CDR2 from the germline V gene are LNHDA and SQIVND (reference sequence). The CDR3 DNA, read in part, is TGTGGATCATCGGGGGGGGCAAGGAATCAGCCC. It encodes CGSSGGARNQP. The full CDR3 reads CGSSGGARNQPQHF.

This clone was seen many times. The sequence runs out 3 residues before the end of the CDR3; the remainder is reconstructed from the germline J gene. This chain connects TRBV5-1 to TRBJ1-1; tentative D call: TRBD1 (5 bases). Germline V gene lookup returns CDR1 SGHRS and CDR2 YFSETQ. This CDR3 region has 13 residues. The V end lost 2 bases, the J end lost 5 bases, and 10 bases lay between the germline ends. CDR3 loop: CASSFRGGTEAFF. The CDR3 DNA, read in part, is TGCGCCAGCAGCTTCCGGGGGGGGACTGAA.

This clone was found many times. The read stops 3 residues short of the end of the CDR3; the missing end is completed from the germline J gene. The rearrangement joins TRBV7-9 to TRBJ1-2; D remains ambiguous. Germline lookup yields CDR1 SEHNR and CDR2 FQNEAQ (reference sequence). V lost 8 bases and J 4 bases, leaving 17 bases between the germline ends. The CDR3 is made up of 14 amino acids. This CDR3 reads CASRAYRGVYGYTF. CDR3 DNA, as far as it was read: TGTGCCAGCCGCGCCTACCGGGGTGTCTATGGC. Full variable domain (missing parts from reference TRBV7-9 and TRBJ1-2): DTGVSQNPRHKITKRGQNVTFRCDPISEHNRLYWYRQTLGQGPEFLTYFQNEAQLEKSRLLSDRFSAERPKGSFSTLEIQRTEQGDSAMYLCASRAYRGVYGYTFGSGTRLTVV.

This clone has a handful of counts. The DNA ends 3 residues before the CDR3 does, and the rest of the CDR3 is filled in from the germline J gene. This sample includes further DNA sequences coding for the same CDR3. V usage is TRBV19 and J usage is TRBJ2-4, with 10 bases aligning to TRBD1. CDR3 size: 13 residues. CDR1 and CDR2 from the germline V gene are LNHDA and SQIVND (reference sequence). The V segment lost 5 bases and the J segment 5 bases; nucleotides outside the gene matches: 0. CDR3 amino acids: CASSGTGENIQYF. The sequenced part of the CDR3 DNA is TGTGCCAGTAGTGGGACAGGGGAAAACATT.

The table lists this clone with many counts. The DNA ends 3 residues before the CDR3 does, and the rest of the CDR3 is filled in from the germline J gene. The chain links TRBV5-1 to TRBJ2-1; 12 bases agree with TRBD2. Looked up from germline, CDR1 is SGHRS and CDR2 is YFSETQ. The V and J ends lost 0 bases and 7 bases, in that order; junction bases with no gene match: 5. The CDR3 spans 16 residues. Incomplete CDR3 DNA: TGCGCCAGCAGCTTGGCCCTAGCGGGGGGGAGTAATGAG. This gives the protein CASSLALAGGSNE. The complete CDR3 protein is CASSLALAGGSNEQFF.